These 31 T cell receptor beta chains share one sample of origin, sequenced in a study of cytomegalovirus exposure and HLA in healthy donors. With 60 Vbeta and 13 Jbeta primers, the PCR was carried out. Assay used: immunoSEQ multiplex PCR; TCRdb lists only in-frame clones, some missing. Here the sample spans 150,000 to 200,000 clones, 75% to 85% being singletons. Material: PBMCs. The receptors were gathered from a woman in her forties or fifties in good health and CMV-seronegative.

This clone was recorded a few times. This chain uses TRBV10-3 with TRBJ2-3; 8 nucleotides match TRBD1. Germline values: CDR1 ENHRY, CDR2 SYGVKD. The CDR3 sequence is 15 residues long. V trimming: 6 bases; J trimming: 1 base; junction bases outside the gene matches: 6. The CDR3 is CAISIGQGGTDTQYF. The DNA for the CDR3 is TGTGCCATCAGCATCGGACAGGGTGGCACAGATACGCAGTATTTT.

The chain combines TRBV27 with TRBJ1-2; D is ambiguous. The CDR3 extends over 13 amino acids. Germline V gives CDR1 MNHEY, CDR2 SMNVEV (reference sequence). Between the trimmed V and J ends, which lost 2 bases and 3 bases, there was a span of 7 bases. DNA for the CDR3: TGTGCCAGCAGTTTAACAGTACACTATGGCTACACCTTC. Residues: CASSLTVHYGYTF.

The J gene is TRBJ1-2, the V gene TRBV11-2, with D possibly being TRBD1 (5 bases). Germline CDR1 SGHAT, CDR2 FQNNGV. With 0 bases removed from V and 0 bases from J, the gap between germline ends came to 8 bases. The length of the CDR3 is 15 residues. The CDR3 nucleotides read TGTGCCAGCAGCTTAGAAGACAGACCTAACTATGGCTACACCTTC. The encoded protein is CASSLEDRPNYGYTF.

The CDR3 bases are TGTGCCAGCAGCCGCCGTACAGGAACCACAGATACGCAGTATTTT. Amino acids: CASSRRTGTTDTQYF. This chain connects TRBV4-2 to TRBJ2-3; tentative D call: TRBD1 (5 bases). Germline values: CDR1 LGHNA, CDR2 YNFKEQ. V was trimmed by 4 bases and J by 2 bases, leaving 13 bases between them. The CDR3 covers 15 residues.

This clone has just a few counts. The CDR3 nucleotides read TGCGCCAGCAGCTCGCGACCGGGACAAGATTCACCCCTCCACTTT. Its protein is CASSSRPGQDSPLHF. The chain combines TRBV5-1 with TRBJ1-6; D is perhaps TRBD1 (6 bases). V shed 3 bases and J shed 8 bases, with 15 bases lying between them. The CDR3 is 15 amino acids. CDR1 and CDR2 (germline): SGHRS, YFSETQ.

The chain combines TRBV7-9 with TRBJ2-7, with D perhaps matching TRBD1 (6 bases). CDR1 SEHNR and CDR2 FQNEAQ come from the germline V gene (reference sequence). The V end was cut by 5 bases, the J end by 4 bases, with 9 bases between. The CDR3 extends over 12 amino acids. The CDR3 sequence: CASSITGYEQYF. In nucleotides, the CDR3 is TGTGCCAGCAGCATTACAGGGTACGAGCAGTACTTC.

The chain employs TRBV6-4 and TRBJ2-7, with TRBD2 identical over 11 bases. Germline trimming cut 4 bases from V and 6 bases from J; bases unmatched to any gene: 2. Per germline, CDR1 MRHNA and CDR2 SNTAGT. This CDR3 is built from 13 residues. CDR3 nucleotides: TGTGCCAGCAGTGCGACTAGCGGGACCGAGCAGTACTTC. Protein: CASSATSGTEQYF.

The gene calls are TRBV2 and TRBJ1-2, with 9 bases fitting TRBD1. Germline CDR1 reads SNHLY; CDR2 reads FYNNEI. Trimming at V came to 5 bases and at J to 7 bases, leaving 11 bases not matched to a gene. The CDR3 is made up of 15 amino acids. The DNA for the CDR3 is TGTGCCAGCAGTCGCCAGGACAGGGGTATGATTGGCTACACCTTC. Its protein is CASSRQDRGMIGYTF.

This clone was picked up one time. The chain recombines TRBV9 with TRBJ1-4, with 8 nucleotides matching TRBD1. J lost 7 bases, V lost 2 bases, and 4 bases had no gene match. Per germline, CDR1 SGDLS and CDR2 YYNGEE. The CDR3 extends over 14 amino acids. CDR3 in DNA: TGTGCCAGCAGCGTCCAGGGGGCGGGTGAAAAACTGTTTTTT. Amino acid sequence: CASSVQGAGEKLFF. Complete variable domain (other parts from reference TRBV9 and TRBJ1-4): DSGVTQTPKHLITATGQRVTLRCSPRSGDLSVYWYQQSLDQGLQFLIQYYNGEERAKGNILERFSAQQFPDLHSELNLSSLELGDSALYFCASSVQGAGEKLFFGSGTQLSVL.

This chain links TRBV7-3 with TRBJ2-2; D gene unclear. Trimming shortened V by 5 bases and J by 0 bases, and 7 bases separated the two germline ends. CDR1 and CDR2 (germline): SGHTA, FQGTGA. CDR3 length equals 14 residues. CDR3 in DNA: TGTGCCAGCAGCCCCCGGGCGAACACCGGGGAGCTGTTTTTT. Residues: CASSPRANTGELFF.

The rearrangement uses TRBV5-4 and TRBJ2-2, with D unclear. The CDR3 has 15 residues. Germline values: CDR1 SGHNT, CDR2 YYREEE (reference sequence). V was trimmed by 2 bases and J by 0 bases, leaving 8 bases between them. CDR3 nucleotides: TGTGCCAGCAGCTTCGAGGCAGCGAACACCGGGGAGCTGTTTTTT. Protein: CASSFEAANTGELFF.

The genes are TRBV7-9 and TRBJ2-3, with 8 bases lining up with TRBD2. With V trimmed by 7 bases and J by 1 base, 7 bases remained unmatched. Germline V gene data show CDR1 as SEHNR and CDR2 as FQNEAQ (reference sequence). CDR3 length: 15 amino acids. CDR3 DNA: TGTGCCAGCAACGGGGGGGCGGGGGGCACAGATACGCAGTATTTT. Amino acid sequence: CASNGGAGGTDTQYF.

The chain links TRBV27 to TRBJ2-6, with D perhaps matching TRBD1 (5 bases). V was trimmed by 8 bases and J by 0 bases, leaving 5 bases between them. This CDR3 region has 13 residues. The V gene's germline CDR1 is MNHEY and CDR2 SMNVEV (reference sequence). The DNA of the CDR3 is TGTGCCAGCGGGGCCTCTGGGGCCAACGTCCTGACTTTC. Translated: CASGASGANVLTF.

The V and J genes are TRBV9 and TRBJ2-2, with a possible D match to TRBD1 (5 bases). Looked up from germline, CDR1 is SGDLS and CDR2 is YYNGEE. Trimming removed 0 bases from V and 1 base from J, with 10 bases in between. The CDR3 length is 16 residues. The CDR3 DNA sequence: TGTGCCAGCAGCGTAGCAGGGTACGGGAACACCGGGGAGCTGTTTTTT. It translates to CASSVAGYGNTGELFF.

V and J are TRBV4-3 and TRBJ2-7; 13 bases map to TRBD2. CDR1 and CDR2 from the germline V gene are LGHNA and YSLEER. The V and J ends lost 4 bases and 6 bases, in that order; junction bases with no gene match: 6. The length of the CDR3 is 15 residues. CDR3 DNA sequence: TGCGCCAGCAGCCGAGGACTAGCGGGAGTGGTCGAGCAGTACTTC. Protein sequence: CASSRGLAGVVEQYF.

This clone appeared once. CDR3 DNA: TGTGCCAGCAATCCGGGACAGGGGGCCTTGGCTTTCTTT. The encoded protein is CASNPGQGALAFF. This rearrangement joins TRBV2 to TRBJ1-1; 12 bases line up with TRBD1. V dropped 7 bases and J dropped 11; count of bases not matched to a gene: 8. This CDR3 contains 13 residues. The germline V gene has CDR1 SNHLY and CDR2 FYNNEI.

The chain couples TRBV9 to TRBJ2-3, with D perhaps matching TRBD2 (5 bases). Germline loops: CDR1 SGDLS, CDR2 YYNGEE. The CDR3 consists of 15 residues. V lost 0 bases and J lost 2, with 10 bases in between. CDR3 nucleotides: TGTGCCAGCAGCGTAGTCAGCGGCCCCACAGATACGCAGTATTTT. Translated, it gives CASSVVSGPTDTQYF.

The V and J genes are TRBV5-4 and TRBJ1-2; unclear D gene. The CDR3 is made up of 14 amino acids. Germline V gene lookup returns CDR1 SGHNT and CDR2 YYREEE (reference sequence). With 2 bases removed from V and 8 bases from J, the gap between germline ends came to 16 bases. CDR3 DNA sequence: TGTGCCAGCAGCTTTCCCCCTGGGAAGCGGGGCTACACCTTC. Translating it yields CASSFPPGKRGYTF.

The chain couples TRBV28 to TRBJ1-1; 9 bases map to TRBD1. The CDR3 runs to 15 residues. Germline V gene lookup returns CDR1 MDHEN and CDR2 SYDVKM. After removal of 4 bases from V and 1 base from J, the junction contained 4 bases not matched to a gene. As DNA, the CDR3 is TGTGCCAGCAGTTCCTACAGGGGGCGGAACACTGAAGCTTTCTTT. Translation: CASSSYRGRNTEAFF.

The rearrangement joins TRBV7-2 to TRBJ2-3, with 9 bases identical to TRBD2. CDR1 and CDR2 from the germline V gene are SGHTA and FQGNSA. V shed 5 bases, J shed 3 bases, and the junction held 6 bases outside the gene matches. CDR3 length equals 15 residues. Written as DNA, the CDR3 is TGTGCCAGCAGCATTAGCGGGAGTAGGACAGATACGCAGTATTTT. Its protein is CASSISGSRTDTQYF.

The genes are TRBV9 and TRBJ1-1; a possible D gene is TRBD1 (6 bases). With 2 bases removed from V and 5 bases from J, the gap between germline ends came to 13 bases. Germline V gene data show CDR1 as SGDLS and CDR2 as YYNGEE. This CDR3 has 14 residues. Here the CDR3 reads CASSVRQDRTEAFF. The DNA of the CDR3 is TGTGCCAGCAGCGTCCGACAGGATCGGACTGAAGCTTTCTTT.

The CDR3 spells CASTGYNEQFF. The CDR3 DNA is TGTGCCAGTACAGGTTACAATGAGCAGTTCTTC. V and J are TRBV25-1 and TRBJ2-1; the D gene is possibly TRBD1 (5 bases). CDR1 and CDR2 (germline): MGHDK, SYGVNS. With 9 bases removed from V and 4 bases from J, the gap between germline ends came to 7 bases. The CDR3 has 11 amino acids. Together with reference TRBV25-1 and TRBJ2-1, the CDR3 gives the full variable domain: EADIYQTPRYLVIGTGKKITLECSQTMGHDKMYWYQQDPGMELHLIHYSYGVNSTEKGDLSSESTVSRIRTEHFPLTLESARPSHTSQYLCASTGYNEQFFGPGTRLTVL.

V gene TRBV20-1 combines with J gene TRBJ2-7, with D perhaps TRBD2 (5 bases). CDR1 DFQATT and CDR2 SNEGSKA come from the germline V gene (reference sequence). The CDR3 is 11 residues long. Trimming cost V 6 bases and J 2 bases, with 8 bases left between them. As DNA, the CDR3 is TGCAGTGCCCGGGGAGCCTACGAGCAGTACTTC. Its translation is CSARGAYEQYF.

The CDR3 coding sequence is TGTGCCAGCAGCGCGCCTAGCGGGGGGTCCACAGATACGCAGTATTTT. It codes for CASSAPSGGSTDTQYF. The chain carries TRBV9 and TRBJ2-3, with 11 bases identical to TRBD2. With V trimmed by 3 bases and J by 2 bases, 5 bases remained unmatched. This CDR3 contains 16 residues. Germline loops: CDR1 SGDLS, CDR2 YYNGEE.

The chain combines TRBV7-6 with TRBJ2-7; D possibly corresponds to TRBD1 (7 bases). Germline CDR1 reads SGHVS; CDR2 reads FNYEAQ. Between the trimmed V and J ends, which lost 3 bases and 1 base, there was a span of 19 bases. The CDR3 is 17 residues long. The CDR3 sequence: CASSLVSGDSLSYEQYF. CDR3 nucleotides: TGTGCCAGCAGCTTGGTATCGGGGGACAGCTTATCCTACGAGCAGTACTTC.

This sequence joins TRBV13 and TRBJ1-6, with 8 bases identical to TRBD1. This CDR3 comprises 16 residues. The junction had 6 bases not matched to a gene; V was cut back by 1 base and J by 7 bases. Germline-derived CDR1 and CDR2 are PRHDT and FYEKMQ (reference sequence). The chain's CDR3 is CASSLARTGQNSPLHF. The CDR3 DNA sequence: TGTGCCAGCAGCTTAGCAAGGACAGGGCAAAATTCACCCCTCCACTTT.

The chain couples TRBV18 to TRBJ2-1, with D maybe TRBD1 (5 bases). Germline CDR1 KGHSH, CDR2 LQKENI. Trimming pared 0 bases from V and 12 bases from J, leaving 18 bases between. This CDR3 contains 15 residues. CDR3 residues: CASSPPGTGPRGQFF. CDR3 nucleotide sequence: TGTGCCAGCTCACCACCGGGAACAGGCCCCCGTGGGCAGTTCTTC. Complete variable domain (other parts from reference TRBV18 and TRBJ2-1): NAGVMQNPRHLVRRRGQEARLRCSPMKGHSHVYWYRQLPEEGLKFMVYLQKENIIDESGMPKERFSAEFPKEGPSILRIQQVVRGDSAAYFCASSPPGTGPRGQFFGPGTRLTVL.

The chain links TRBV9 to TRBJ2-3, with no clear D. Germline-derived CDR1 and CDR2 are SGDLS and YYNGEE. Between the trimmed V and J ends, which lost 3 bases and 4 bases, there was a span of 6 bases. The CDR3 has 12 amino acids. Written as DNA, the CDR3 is TGTGCCAGCAGCGGACAACCAGATACGCAGTATTTT. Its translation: CASSGQPDTQYF.

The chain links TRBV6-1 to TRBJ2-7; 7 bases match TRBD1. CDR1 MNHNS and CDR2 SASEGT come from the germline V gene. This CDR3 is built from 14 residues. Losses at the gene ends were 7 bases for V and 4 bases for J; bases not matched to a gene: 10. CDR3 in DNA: TGTGCCAGCACCCGGGACAGAGGCGCGTACGAGCAGTACTTC. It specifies CASTRDRGAYEQYF.

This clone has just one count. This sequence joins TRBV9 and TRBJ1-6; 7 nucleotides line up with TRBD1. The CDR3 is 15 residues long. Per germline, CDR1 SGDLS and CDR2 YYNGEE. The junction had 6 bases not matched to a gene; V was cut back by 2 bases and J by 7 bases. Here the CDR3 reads CASSVRDSKNSPLHF. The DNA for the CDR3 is TGTGCCAGCAGCGTTCGGGACAGCAAAAATTCACCCCTCCACTTT.

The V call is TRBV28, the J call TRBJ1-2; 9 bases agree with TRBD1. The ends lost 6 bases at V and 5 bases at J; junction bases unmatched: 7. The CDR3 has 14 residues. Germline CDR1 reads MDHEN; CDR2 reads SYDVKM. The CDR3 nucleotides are TGTGCCAGCAGGGCCCCGGGACAGGGTTATGGCTACACCTTC. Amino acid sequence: CASRAPGQGYGYTF.